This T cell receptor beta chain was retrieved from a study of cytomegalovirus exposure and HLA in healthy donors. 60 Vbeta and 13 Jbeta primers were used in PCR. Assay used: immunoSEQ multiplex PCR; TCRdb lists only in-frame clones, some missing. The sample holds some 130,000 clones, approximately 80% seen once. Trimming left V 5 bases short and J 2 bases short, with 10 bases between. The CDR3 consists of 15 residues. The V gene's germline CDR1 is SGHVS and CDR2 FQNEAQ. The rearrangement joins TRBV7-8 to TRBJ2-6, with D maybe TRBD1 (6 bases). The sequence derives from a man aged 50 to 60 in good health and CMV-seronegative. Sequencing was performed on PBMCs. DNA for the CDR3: TGTGCCAGCAGCAAAGACAGGACTGGGGCCAACGTCCTGACTTTC. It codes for CASSKDRTGANVLTF.